Listed here is a single TCR beta chain. The CDR3 has 14 residues. The ends were cut back, 3 bases at V and 3 bases at J, with 12 bases in the middle. Germline V gene data show CDR1 as SGHAT and CDR2 as FQNNGV. The sample is drawn from a study of blood T cell repertoires in COVID-19. Study context: The origin of the acute and convalescent COVID-19 samples was the United States, Italy and Spain.

Original data processing: Reference gene primer amplification gave estimated nucleated cell counts. Method: immunoSEQ multiplex PCR; TCRdb's copy keeps in-frame clones and lacks some. V, J and clone size are those of that table, while D and trimming were read from the DNA. The data show 200,000 to 250,000 clones, roughly nine tenths seen once. This sequence originates from a woman aged 45-65 years with COVID-19, enrolled during active disease. This chain uses TRBV11-2 with TRBJ2-7, with D possibly matching TRBD1 (5 bases). Sequencing was carried out using peripheral blood. CDR3 bases: TGTGCCAGCAGCTTCATCTTCAGGGTCTACGAGCAGTACTTC. This gives the protein CASSFIFRVYEQYF.